This TCR beta chain derives from a study of blood T cell repertoires in COVID-19. Whole-study context: Collection of acute and convalescent COVID-19 samples took place in the United States, Italy and Spain. The cDNA or gDNA used as material had been derived from T cells, B-cell-depleted T cells, or PBMCs.

V dropped 4 bases and J dropped 3; count of bases not matched to a gene: 8. The germline V gene encodes CDR1 SGHRS and CDR2 YFSETQ. The CDR3 consists of 15 residues. Source study methods: Amplification with reference gene primers provided the estimates of nucleated cell counts. Profiled with immunoSEQ multiplex PCR; TCRdb holds only in-frame clones, not every one. From that table come the V and J calls and clone size; the DNA was used to work out D and trimming. The table lists roughly 64,000 clones, just over 85% of them singletons. This chain connects TRBV5-1 to TRBJ2-7, with TRBD1 matching over 9 bases. This TCR was sampled from a man aged 45-60 years with active COVID-19. The sample consisted of peripheral blood. The CDR3 region is CASSAGTGRNYEQYF. CDR3 sequence (DNA): TGCGCCAGCAGCGCGGGGACAGGGAGAAACTACGAGCAGTACTTC.